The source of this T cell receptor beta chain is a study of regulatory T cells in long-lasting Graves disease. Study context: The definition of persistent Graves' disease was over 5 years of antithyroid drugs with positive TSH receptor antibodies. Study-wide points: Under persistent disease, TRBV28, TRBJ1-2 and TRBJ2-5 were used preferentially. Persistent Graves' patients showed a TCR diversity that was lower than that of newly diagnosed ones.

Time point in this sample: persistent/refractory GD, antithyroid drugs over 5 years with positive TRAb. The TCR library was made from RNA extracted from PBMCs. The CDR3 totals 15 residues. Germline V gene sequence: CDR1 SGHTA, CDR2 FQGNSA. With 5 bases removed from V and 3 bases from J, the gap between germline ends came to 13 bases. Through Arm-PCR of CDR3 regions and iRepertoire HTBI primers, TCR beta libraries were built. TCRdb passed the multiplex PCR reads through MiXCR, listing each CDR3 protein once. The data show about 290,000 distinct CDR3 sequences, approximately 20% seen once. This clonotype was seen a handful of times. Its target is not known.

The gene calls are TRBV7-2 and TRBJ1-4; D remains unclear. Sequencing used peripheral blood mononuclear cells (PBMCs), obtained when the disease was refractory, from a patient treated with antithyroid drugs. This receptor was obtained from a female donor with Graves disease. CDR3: CASSTRADSNEKLFF. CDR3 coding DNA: TGTGCCAGCAGCACTAGAGCCGATTCTAATGAAAAACTGTTTTTT.